Listed below are T cell receptor beta chains from one sample, sequenced in a study of T cells in Graves' hyperthyroidism and ophthalmopathy. One entry per CDR3 protein, called by TCRdb with MiXCR from the multiplex PCR reads. The sample holds around 760,000 distinct CDR3 sequences, 30% to 40% seen once. The sample comprised blood. These receptors all come from a woman in her thirties or forties with Graves' hyperthyroidism. Each CDR3 is given with its conserved first and last residue. The D gene is left open where the match is weak.

cdr3_length	v_call	j_call	d_call	cdr3_aa
18	TRBV20-1	TRBJ2-6	TRBD2	CSAMGLAGVSSGANVLTF
15	TRBV29-1	TRBJ1-1	NA	CSVGIRGLIYAEAFF
15	TRBV12-3/TRBV12-4	TRBJ1-5	TRBD1	CASSFEGTGAQPQHF
14	TRBV25-1	TRBJ2-5	TRBD2	CASSRRGAAGTQYF
14	TRBV7-2	TRBJ1-2	TRBD1	CASSPTGFYYGYTF
18	TRBV7-9	TRBJ2-2	TRBD2	CASSGNRGGHRTPGELFF
15	TRBV7-2	TRBJ2-7	NA	CASSRTMAAPNEQYF
15	TRBV9	TRBJ1-2	NA	CASSGEQGFLWGYTF
17	TRBV11-2	TRBJ1-3	NA	CASSQELRGRSGNTIYF
12	TRBV10-3	TRBJ1-2	NA	CASSYESSGYTF
14	TRBV6-1	TRBJ2-2	NA	CASSLASDTGELFF
15	TRBV19	TRBJ1-1	NA	CASSAEDRWNTEAFF
15	TRBV19	TRBJ1-2	TRBD1	CAWTRGQGGIYGYTF
13	TRBV12-3/TRBV12-4	TRBJ2-7	NA	CASSMGRTYEQYF
16	TRBV12-3/TRBV12-4	TRBJ2-6	NA	CASTQRGTGGANVLTF
16	TRBV20-1	TRBJ1-1	TRBD1	CSARDEAAGGRTEAFF
12	TRBV20-1	TRBJ2-5	NA	CSASGERETQYF
15	TRBV4-3	TRBJ1-2	NA	CASSQDWAGIDGYTF
14	TRBV19	TRBJ1-4	NA	CASSIPGLNEKLFF
13	TRBV27	TRBJ2-5	NA	CANCQGLRETQYF
13	TRBV6-1	TRBJ1-1	NA	CASSARINTEAFF
15	TRBV4-1	TRBJ1-3	NA	CASSQGRTAGNTIYF
16	TRBV7-9	TRBJ1-3	TRBD1	CASSFGGTGSGNTIYF
13	TRBV29-1	TRBJ1-1	NA	CSVEVGGGTEAFF